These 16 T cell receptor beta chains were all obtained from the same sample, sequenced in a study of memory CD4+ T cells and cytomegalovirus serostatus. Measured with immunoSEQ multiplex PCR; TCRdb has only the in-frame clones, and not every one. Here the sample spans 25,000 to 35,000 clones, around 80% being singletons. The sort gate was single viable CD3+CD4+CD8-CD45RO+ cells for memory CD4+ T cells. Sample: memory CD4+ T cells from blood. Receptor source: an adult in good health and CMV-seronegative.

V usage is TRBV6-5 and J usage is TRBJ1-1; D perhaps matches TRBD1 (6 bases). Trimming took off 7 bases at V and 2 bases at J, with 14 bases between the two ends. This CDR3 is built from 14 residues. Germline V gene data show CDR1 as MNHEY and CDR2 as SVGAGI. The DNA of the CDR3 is TGTGCCAGCACCAAGCCGGGACACAACACTGAAGCTTTCTTT. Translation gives CASTKPGHNTEAFF.

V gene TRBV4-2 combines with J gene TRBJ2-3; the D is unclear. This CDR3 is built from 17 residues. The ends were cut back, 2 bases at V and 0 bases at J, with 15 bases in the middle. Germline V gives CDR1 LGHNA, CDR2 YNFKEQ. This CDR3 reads CASSQTIIASSTDTQYF. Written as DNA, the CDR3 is TGTGCCAGCAGCCAAACAATCATCGCCTCTAGCACAGATACGCAGTATTTT.

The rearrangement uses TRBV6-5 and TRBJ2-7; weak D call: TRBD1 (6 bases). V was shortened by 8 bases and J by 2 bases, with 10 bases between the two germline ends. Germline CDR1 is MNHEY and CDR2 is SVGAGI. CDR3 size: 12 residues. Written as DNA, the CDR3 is TGTGCCAGCGGTTCAGGGGCCTACGAGCAGTACTTC. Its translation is CASGSGAYEQYF.

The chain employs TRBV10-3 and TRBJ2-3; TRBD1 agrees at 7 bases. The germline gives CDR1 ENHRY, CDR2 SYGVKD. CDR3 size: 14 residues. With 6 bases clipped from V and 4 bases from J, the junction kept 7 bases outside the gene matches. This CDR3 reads CAISLTGVPDTQYF. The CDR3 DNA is TGTGCCATCAGCCTAACAGGGGTCCCAGATACGCAGTATTTT.

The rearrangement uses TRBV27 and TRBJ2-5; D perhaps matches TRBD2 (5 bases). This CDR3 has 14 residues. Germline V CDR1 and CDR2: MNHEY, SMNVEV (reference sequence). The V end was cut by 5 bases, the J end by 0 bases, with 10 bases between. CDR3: CASSPRLNQETQYF. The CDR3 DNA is TGTGCCAGCAGTCCCCGACTAAACCAAGAGACCCAGTACTTC.

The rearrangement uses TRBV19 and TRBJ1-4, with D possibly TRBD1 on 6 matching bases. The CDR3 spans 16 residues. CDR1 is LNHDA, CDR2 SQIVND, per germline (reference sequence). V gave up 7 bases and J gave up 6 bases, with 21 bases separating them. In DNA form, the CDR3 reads TGTGCCAGTACCCCATGGGGGGGCGGTAGGGATGAAAAACTGTTTTTT. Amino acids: CASTPWGGGRDEKLFF.

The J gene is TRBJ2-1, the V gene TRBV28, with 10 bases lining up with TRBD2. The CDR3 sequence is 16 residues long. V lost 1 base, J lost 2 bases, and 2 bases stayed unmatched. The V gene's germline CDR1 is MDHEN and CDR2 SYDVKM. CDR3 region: CASSLYSGGTYNEQFF. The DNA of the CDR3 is TGTGCCAGCAGTTTATATAGCGGGGGGACCTACAATGAGCAGTTCTTC.

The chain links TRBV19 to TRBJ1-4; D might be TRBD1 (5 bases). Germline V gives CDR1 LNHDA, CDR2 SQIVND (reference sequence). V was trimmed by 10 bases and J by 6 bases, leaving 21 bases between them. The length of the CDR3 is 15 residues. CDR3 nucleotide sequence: TGTGCCACCCGTATCTGGGGGGGAGGAGATGAAAAACTGTTTTTT. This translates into CATRIWGGGDEKLFF.

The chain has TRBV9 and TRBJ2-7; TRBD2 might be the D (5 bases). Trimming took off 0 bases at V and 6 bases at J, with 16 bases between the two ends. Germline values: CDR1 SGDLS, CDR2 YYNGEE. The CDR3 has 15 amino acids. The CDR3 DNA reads TGTGCCAGCAGCGTAGCGTGGCTAGCAAACAGCGAGCAGTACTTC. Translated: CASSVAWLANSEQYF.

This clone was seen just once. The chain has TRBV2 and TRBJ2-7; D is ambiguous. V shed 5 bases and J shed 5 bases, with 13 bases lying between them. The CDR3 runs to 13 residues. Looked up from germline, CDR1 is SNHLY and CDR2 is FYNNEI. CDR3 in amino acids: CASSWHWFNEQYF. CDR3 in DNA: TGTGCCAGCAGTTGGCATTGGTTCAACGAGCAGTACTTC.

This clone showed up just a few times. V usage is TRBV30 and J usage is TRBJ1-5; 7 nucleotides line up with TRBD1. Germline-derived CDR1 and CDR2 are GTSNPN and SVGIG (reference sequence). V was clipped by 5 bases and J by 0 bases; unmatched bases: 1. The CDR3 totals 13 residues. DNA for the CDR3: TGTGCCTGGGGGACAGATAGCAATCAGCCCCAGCATTTT. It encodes CAWGTDSNQPQHF.

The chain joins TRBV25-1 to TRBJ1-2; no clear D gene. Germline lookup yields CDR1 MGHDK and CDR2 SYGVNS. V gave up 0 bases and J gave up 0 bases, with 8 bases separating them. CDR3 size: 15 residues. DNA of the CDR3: TGTGCCAGCAGTGAATATGGCGGGCCTAACTATGGCTACACCTTC. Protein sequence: CASSEYGGPNYGYTF.

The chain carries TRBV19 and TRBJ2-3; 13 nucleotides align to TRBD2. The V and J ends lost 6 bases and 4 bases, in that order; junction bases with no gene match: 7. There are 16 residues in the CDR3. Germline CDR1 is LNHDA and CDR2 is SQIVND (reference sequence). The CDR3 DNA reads TGTGCCAGTAGGAGCCTACTAGCGGGGGGGCCAGATACGCAGTATTTT. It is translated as CASRSLLAGGPDTQYF.

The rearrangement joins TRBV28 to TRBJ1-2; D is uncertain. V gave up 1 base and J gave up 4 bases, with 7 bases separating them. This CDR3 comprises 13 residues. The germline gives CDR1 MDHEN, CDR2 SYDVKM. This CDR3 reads CASSLSGVYGYTF. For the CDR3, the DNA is TGTGCCAGCAGTTTATCCGGGGTCTATGGCTACACCTTC.

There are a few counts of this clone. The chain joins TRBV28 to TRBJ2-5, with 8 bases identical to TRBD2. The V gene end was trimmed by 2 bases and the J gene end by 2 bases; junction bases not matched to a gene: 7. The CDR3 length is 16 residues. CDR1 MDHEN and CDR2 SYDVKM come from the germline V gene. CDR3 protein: CASSLGGAGEQETQYF. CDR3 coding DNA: TGTGCCAGCAGTTTAGGAGGAGCGGGGGAGCAAGAGACCCAGTACTTC.

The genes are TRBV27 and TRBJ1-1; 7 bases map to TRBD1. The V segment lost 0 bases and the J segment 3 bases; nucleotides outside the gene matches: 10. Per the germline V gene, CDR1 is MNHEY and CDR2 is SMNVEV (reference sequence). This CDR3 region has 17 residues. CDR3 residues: CASSLSLQGRRYTEAFF. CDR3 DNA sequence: TGTGCCAGCAGTTTATCGTTACAGGGGCGTAGATACACTGAAGCTTTCTTT.